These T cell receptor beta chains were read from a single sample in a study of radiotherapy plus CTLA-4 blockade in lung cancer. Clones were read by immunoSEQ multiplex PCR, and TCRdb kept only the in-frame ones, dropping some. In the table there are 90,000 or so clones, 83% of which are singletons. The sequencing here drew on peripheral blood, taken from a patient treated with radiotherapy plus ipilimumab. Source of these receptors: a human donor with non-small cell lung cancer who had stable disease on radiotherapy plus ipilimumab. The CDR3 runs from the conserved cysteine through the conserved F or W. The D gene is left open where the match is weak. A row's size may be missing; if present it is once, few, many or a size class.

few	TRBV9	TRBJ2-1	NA	CASSAEQGRLYNEQFF	TGTGCCAGCAGCGCAGAGCAGGGGAGACTGTACAATGAGCAGTTCTTC
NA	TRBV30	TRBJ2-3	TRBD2	CAWSVYSSGGTDTQYF	TGTGCCTGGAGTGTATATAGTAGCGGGGGCACAGATACGCAGTATTTT
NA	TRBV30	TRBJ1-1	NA	CAWSMAREAFF	TGTGCCTGGAGTATGGCCCGAGAGGCTTTCTTT
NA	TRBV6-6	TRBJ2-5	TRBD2	CASSYPAGGKETQYF	TGTGCCAGCAGTTACCCTGCGGGGGGCAAAGAGACCCAGTACTTC
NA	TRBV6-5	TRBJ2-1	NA	CASSLGQNNEQFF	TGTGCCAGCAGTTTAGGGCAGAACAATGAGCAGTTCTTC
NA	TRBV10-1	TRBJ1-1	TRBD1	CASRGQGNPTEAFF	TGCGCCAGCAGGGGACAGGGTAATCCCACTGAAGCTTTCTTT
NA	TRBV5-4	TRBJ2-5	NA	CASSYGPQETQYF	TGTGCCAGCAGCTACGGCCCCCAAGAGACCCAGTACTTC
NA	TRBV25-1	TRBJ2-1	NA	CASSNYNEQFF	TGTGCCAGCAGTAATTACAATGAGCAGTTCTTC
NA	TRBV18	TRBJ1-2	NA	CASSPIGRAPDTF	TGTGCCAGCTCACCCATCGGCAGGGCGCCAGACACCTTC
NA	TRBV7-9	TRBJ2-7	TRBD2	CASSLLGAGEAQYF	TGTGCCAGCAGCTTATTGGGTGCGGGAGAGGCGCAGTACTTC
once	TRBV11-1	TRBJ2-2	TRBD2	CASSLTSGSTGELFF	TGTGCCAGCAGCTTGACTAGCGGGAGTACCGGGGAGCTGTTTTTT
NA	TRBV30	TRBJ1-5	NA	CAAKGGLNQPQHF	TGTGCCGCGAAGGGGGGCCTCAATCAGCCCCAGCATTTT
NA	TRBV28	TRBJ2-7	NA	CASSGASGEQYF	TGTGCCAGCAGTGGGGCCTCGGGGGAGCAGTACTTC
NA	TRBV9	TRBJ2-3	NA	CASSVNTGSTDTQYF	TGTGCCAGCAGCGTAAACACAGGCAGCACAGATACGCAGTATTTT
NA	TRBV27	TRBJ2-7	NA	CASSLSGTGSYEQYF	TGTGCCAGCAGTTTAAGTGGGACTGGCTCCTACGAGCAGTACTTC
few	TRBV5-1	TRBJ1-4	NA	CASSLVSPTGEKLFF	TGCGCCAGCAGCTTGGTCTCTCCGACCGGTGAAAAACTGTTTTTT
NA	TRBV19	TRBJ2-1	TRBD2	CASSPSSGGAGEQFF	TGTGCCAGTAGTCCGTCTAGCGGGGGGGCAGGTGAGCAGTTCTTC
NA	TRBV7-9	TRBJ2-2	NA	CASSRSSVNTGELFF	TGTGCCAGCAGCCGGAGTAGTGTAAACACCGGGGAGCTGTTTTTT
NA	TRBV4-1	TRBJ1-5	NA	CASSQEGGFGQPQHF	TGCGCCAGCAGCCAAGAAGGGGGGTTCGGTCAGCCCCAGCATTTT
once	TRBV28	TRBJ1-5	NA	CASSITLDHGVSYSNQPQHF	TGTGCCAGCAGCATAACGCTGGACCATGGGGTTTCATATAGCAATCAGCCCCAGCATTTT
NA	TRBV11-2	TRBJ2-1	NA	CASSLPGPGDNEQFF	TGTGCCAGCAGCTTGCCGGGCCCGGGGGACAATGAGCAGTTCTTC
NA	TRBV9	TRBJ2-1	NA	CASSVTQGGYNEQFF	TGTGCCAGCAGCGTAACTCAGGGGGGATACAATGAGCAGTTCTTC
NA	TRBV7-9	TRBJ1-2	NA	CASSLQAGANYGYTF	TGTGCCAGCAGCTTACAGGCAGGGGCCAACTATGGCTACACCTTC
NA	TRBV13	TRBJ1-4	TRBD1	CASSLTGGLLFF	TGTGCCAGCAGCTTGACAGGGGGCTTGCTGTTTTTT
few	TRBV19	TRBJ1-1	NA	CASSMDGWTEAFF	TGTGCCAGTAGTATGGACGGATGGACTGAAGCTTTCTTT
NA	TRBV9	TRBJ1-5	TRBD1	CASSVVMRQGAEERNQPQHF	TGTGCCAGCAGCGTAGTCATGCGACAGGGGGCCGAGGAGAGAAATCAGCCCCAGCATTTT
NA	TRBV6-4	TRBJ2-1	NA	CASTGQQFYNEQFF	TGTGCCAGCACCGGACAGCAGTTCTACAATGAGCAGTTCTTC
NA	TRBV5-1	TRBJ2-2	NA	CASSLTTGLPGELFF	TGCGCCAGCAGCTTGACCACAGGGTTGCCCGGGGAGCTGTTTTTT
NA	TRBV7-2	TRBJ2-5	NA	CASSLVRETQYF	TGTGCCAGCAGCTTAGTACGAGAGACCCAGTACTTC
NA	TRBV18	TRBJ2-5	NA	CASSPPSSETQYF	TGTGCCAGCTCACCACCGTCATCAGAGACCCAGTACTTC
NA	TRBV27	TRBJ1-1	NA	CASRPLGGHTEAFF	TGTGCCAGCCGTCCATTAGGGGGTCACACTGAAGCTTTCTTT
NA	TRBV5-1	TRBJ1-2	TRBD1	CASSSGQGINYGYTF	TGCGCCAGCAGCTCAGGACAGGGGATTAACTATGGCTACACCTTC
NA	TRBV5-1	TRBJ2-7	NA	CASSGDGYEQYF	TGCGCCAGCAGCGGGGACGGCTACGAGCAGTACTTC
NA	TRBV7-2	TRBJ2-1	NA	CASSLSRGVGYNEQFF	TGTGCCAGCTCTCTTAGTCGGGGAGTAGGCTACAATGAGCAGTTCTTC
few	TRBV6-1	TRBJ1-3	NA	CASSLGKFSGNTIYF	TGTGCCAGCAGCCTTGGAAAATTCTCTGGAAACACCATATATTTT
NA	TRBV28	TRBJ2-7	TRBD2	CASRELAGSTYEQYF	TGTGCCAGCAGAGAACTAGCGGGGTCTACCTACGAGCAGTACTTC
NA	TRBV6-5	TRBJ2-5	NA	CASSYSQGGGETQYF	TGTGCCAGCAGTTACTCCCAGGGTGGAGGGGAGACCCAGTACTTC
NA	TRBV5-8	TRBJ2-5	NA	CASSLDAEETQYF	TGTGCCAGCAGCTTGGACGCAGAAGAGACCCAGTACTTC
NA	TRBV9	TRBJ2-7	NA	CASSVSSGARGIDEQYF	TGTGCCAGCAGCGTTAGTAGTGGGGCTCGGGGAATAGACGAGCAGTACTTC
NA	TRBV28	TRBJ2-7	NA	CASSRPAPYEQYF	TGTGCCAGCAGCCGGCCTGCGCCCTACGAGCAGTACTTC
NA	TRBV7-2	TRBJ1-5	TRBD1	CASSSRTGVNQPQHF	TGTGCCAGCAGCTCCAGGACAGGGGTAAATCAGCCCCAGCATTTT
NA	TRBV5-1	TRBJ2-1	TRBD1	CASSKGQGSYNEQFF	TGCGCCAGCAGCAAGGGACAGGGTTCCTACAATGAGCAGTTCTTC